This record looks at one T cell receptor beta chain sequence and its context. Its antigen is unknown. This specimen comes from a study of PD-1 blockade in classical Hodgkin lymphoma. Study-wide points: There was a significant rise in CD4+ TCR diversity by C4D1, with no such rise for CD8+. Patients starting nivolumab less than 1 year after ASCT had lower diversity and were excluded from later analyses. Newly diagnosed patients were reported to exhibit reduced baseline TCR diversity relative to healthy donors.

Brentuximab vedotin exposure varied, and every patient relapsed after autologous stem cell transplantation. Progressive disease, partial response or complete response was each patient's best response. Germline CDR1 reads LGHNA; CDR2 reads YNFKEQ. The CDR3 covers 16 residues. With 4 bases clipped from V and 9 bases from J, the junction kept 8 bases outside the gene matches. Generated by immunoSEQ multiplex PCR, the TCRdb table keeps only in-frame clones and is missing some. The sample carries more than 90,000 clones, roughly 76% recorded once. The specimen was peripheral blood mononuclear cells (PBMCs), collected before the second cycle of nivolumab. The source of this sequence is a human donor with classical Hodgkin lymphoma. The J gene is TRBJ2-1, the V gene TRBV4-2; 14 bases are shared with TRBD2. The CDR3 spells CASSPRGLAGAGEQFF. The CDR3 DNA reads as TGTGCCAGCAGCCCCCGGGGACTAGCGGGAGCGGGTGAGCAGTTCTTC.